Following are 16 T cell receptor beta chains from one sample sequenced in a study of vaccination effects on CD4 cells after COVID-19. With nine to eleven days of culture completed, CD4+ T cells were isolated. These TCRs are of unknown antigen specificity. Method: immunoSEQ multiplex PCR; TCRdb's copy keeps in-frame clones and lacks some. Of around 56,000 clones listed, approximately 80% are singletons. The starting material was CD4+ T cells from PBMCs cultured without peptide, obtained before COVID-19 vaccination. Receptors were obtained from a human donor who received a COVID-19 vaccine.

This chain uses TRBV19 with TRBJ2-1, with 8 bases matching TRBD2. This CDR3 has 14 residues. The germline CDR1 and CDR2 sequences are LNHDA and SQIVND (reference sequence). V gave up 6 bases and J gave up 8 bases; unmatched junction bases: 9. The CDR3 is CASRAAGAQDEQFF. The CDR3 DNA is TGTGCCAGTAGAGCAGCGGGGGCCCAGGATGAGCAGTTCTTC.

The CDR3 nucleotides read TGTGCCTGGAGTGTATCCCGGACTGACCTCTCTGGAAACACCATATATTTT. Translation gives CAWSVSRTDLSGNTIYF. This chain uses TRBV30 with TRBJ1-3; D call uncertain. V lost 0 bases, J lost 0 bases, and 15 bases lay in between. The CDR3 is 17 residues long. CDR1 is GTSNPN and CDR2 is SVGIG in the germline V gene (reference sequence).

The chain couples TRBV6-6 to TRBJ2-3; D is unresolved. V was pared by 8 bases and J by 0 bases, with 9 bases between. Germline CDR1 MNHNY, CDR2 SVGAGI (reference sequence). The CDR3 has 13 amino acids. CDR3: CASVTPSTDTQYF. The CDR3 DNA sequence: TGTGCCAGCGTGACCCCCAGCACAGATACGCAGTATTTT.

CDR3 DNA: TGTGCCAGCAGCGAAAACTGGGGAACCATGAACACTGAAGCTTTCTTT. Translating gives CASSENWGTMNTEAFF. The chain combines TRBV14 with TRBJ1-1; D ambiguous. Germline loops: CDR1 SGHDN, CDR2 FVKESK. V gave up 5 bases and J gave up 0 bases, with 16 bases separating them. CDR3 length equals 16 residues. Complete variable domain (other parts from reference TRBV14 and TRBJ1-1): EAGVTQFPSHSVIEKGQTVTLRCDPISGHDNLYWYRRVMGKEIKFLLHFVKESKQDESGMPNNRFLAERTGGTYSTLKVQPAELEDSGVYFCASSENWGTMNTEAFFGQGTRLTVV.

The chain combines TRBV7-2 with TRBJ1-2; the D is unclear. V was clipped by 5 bases and J by 0 bases, with 13 bases between them. This CDR3 region has 15 residues. Germline V CDR1 and CDR2: SGHTA, FQGNSA. The CDR3 is CASSPPSSSNYGYTF. CDR3 sequence (DNA): TGTGCCAGCAGCCCGCCCTCCAGCTCTAACTATGGCTACACCTTC.

This clone has only a few counts. The chain has TRBV10-3 and TRBJ2-7; the D is unclear. V was pared by 3 bases and J by 0 bases, with 12 bases between. The germline gives CDR1 ENHRY, CDR2 SYGVKD. This CDR3 region has 15 residues. CDR3 region: CAISDGSRSSYEQYV. The CDR3 nucleotides read TGTGCCATCAGTGATGGCAGTCGTAGCTCCTACGAGCAGTACGTC.

The chain links TRBV14 to TRBJ1-1; 8 nucleotides line up with TRBD1. Germline CDR1 reads SGHDN; CDR2 reads FVKESK. Unmatched junction bases numbered 13, after V lost 6 bases and J lost 10 bases. The CDR3 loop spans 14 amino acids. CDR3 amino acids: CASSDRTGSSGAFF. The CDR3 DNA reads as TGTGCCAGCAGTGATAGGACAGGGAGCTCCGGAGCTTTCTTT.

This clone was counted only a few times. V gene TRBV7-2 combines with J gene TRBJ1-3; 7 nucleotides align to TRBD1. This CDR3 region has 15 residues. Germline-derived CDR1 and CDR2 are SGHTA and FQGNSA. The junction had 7 bases not matched to a gene; V was cut back by 6 bases and J by 2 bases. CDR3 in amino acids: CASSLVTGPGNTIYF. As DNA, the CDR3 is TGTGCCAGCAGTCTCGTGACAGGGCCTGGAAACACCATATATTTT.

The chain is built from TRBV5-1 and TRBJ1-1; tentatively, D is TRBD1 (5 bases). Trimming cost V 5 bases and J 1 base, with 15 bases left between them. Germline loops: CDR1 SGHRS, CDR2 YFSETQ. This CDR3 spans 15 amino acids. CDR3 in amino acids: CASRPGVLANTEAFF. The CDR3 DNA reads as TGCGCCAGCAGGCCGGGGGTCCTCGCGAACACTGAAGCTTTCTTT.

The chain carries TRBV15 and TRBJ1-5, with D possibly matching TRBD1 (5 bases). The CDR3 totals 12 residues. CDR1 LNHNV and CDR2 YYDKDF come from the germline V gene (reference sequence). V was trimmed by 1 base and J by 9 bases, leaving 7 bases between them. CDR3 residues: CATSRVGGPQHF. As DNA, the CDR3 is TGTGCCACCAGCAGAGTGGGGGGGCCCCAGCATTTT.

This chain joins TRBV14 and TRBJ2-5; D is uncertain. The V gene's germline CDR1 is SGHDN and CDR2 FVKESK. V lost 0 bases and J 6 bases, leaving 5 bases between the germline ends. The CDR3 has 12 residues. In nucleotides, the CDR3 is TGTGCCAGCAGCCAAGATTTCCAGACCCAGTACTTC. Protein product: CASSQDFQTQYF. Full variable domain (remainder filled in from reference TRBV14 and TRBJ2-5): EAGVTQFPSHSVIEKGQTVTLRCDPISGHDNLYWYRRVMGKEIKFLLHFVKESKQDESGMPNNRFLAERTGGTYSTLKVQPAELEDSGVYFCASSQDFQTQYFGPGTRLLVL.

This clone is medium-sized within its sample. V gene TRBV6-5 combines with J gene TRBJ2-1; 12 bases align to TRBD1. Trimming cost V 5 bases and J 4 bases; bases outside gene matches: 3. The CDR3 has 15 amino acids. Germline V CDR1 and CDR2: MNHEY, SVGAGI. CDR3 protein: CASSRDRGRYNEQFF. The CDR3 DNA follows: TGTGCCAGCAGTAGGGACAGGGGGCGGTACAATGAGCAGTTCTTC.

The J gene is TRBJ1-2, the V gene TRBV28, with D possibly matching TRBD1 (5 bases). Trimming removed 5 bases at V and 5 bases at J, with 15 bases between. Germline loops: CDR1 MDHEN, CDR2 SYDVKM. This CDR3 comprises 14 residues. CDR3: CASSQTGYLYGYTF. The CDR3 DNA follows: TGTGCCAGCAGTCAAACAGGTTACTTATATGGCTACACCTTC.

The rearrangement links TRBV6-5 to TRBJ1-5; the D gene is possibly TRBD1 (6 bases). Between the trimmed V and J ends, which lost 7 bases and 4 bases, there was a span of 11 bases. CDR3 length equals 13 residues. Germline V gene lookup returns CDR1 MNHEY and CDR2 SVGAGI. In nucleotides, the CDR3 is TGTGCCAGCACGACCGACAGGAATCAGCCCCAGCATTTT. This sequence encodes CASTTDRNQPQHF.

The V call is TRBV24-1, the J call TRBJ2-5; 8 bases fit TRBD1. This CDR3 contains 14 residues. From germline, CDR1 is KGHDR and CDR2 SFDVKD. V dropped 3 bases and J dropped 5; count of bases not matched to a gene: 4. CDR3 protein: CATSDPRGPETQYF. CDR3 in DNA: TGTGCCACCAGTGATCCCAGGGGGCCGGAGACCCAGTACTTC.

The chain couples TRBV6-4 to TRBJ1-6; tentatively, D is TRBD1 (6 bases). V was trimmed by 8 bases and J by 5 bases, leaving 10 bases between them. This CDR3 comprises 13 residues. The germline V gene has CDR1 MRHNA and CDR2 SNTAGT. CDR3 sequence reads: CASSDSDNSPLHF. CDR3 DNA sequence: TGTGCCAGCTCGGACAGTGATAATTCACCCCTCCACTTT.